This section outlines one T cell receptor (beta chain) sequence together with its context. The data were taken from a study of monozygotic twins with inflammatory bowel disease. For both chains, the TCRalpha and TCRbeta cDNA went through two nested PCRs of roughly 15 and 9 cycles. No DNA is given; TCRdb re-called the 5' RACE reads and lists each CDR3 protein once. The table lists 400,000 or so distinct CDR3 sequences. No sorting of T cells preceded isolation of total RNA from whole blood. The germline gives CDR1 LNHDA, CDR2 SQIVND (reference sequence). The CDR3 is made up of 15 amino acids. This clonotype was obtained from a human donor with ulcerative colitis or Crohn's disease, or a healthy co-twin of an affected twin (not recorded which). The V and J genes are TRBV19 and TRBJ2-7; the D gene TCRdb calls, TRBD1, cannot be checked with no DNA. The specimen was blood. The CDR3 protein is CASSPGQGSIYEQYF.